One and the same sample provided the 14 T cell receptor beta chains below, sequenced in a study of OX40 agonist ivuxolimab in advanced cancers. Libraries came from the immunoSEQ multiplex PCR assay. In TCRdb, the immuneACCESS table is reduced to in-frame sequences with V and J assigned. These tables do not hold every clone; where another copy was compared, an unresolved V gene accounts for under half, and the others remain unexplained. Present in this sample are approximately 100,000 clones, approximately 90% of which were seen just once. The ten biggest clones cover approximately 0.34% of the sample. The sample in question was CD4+ or CD8+ T cells sorted from blood, obtained in a trial of the OX40 agonist ivuxolimab. These receptors came from an adult with an advanced solid tumor such as melanoma, head and neck, liver or kidney cancer.

The rearrangement joins TRBV5-8 to TRBJ2-3; D not resolved. V dropped 0 bases and J dropped 2 bases, with 7 bases sitting between them. The CDR3 contains 14 residues. CDR1 is SGHTS and CDR2 is YDEGEE in the germline V gene. In nucleotides, the CDR3 is TGTGCCAGCAGCTTGGTCCCCTCCACAGATACGCAGTATTTT. Its translation is CASSLVPSTDTQYF.

This clone was recorded only once. J is TRBJ2-5 and V is TRBV7-6; no firm D call. The CDR3 consists of 13 residues. The V end lost 1 base, the J end lost 5 bases, and 8 bases lay between the germline ends. Germline V lookup: CDR1 SGHVS, CDR2 FNYEAQ. The CDR3 spells CASSLGPWETQYF. CDR3 nucleotide sequence: TGTGCCAGCAGCTTAGGACCTTGGGAGACCCAGTACTTC.

The chain has TRBV7-2 and TRBJ2-5; TRBD1 or TRBD2 may be the D gene (6 bases each). The CDR3 runs to 14 residues. CDR1 SGHTA and CDR2 FQGNSA come from the germline V gene. V lost 2 bases to trimming and J lost 5 bases, with 12 bases between them. Here the CDR3 reads CASSLPGAGETQYF. In nucleotides, the CDR3 is TGTGCCAGCAGCTTACCGGGGGCGGGGGAGACCCAGTACTTC. The full variable domain, rest sourced from reference TRBV7-2 and TRBJ2-5, is GAGVSQSPSNKVTEKGKDVELRCDPISGHTALYWYRQSLGQGLEFLIYFQGNSAPDKSGLPSDRFSAERTGGSVSTLTIQRTQQEDSAVYLCASSLPGAGETQYFGPGTRLLVL.

As concerns this clone: The CDR3 carries no conserved terminal phenylalanine or tryptophan, so it likely arises from a read error. The limits of the CDR3 on the DNA are not certain, so only TCRdb's listed CDR3 is given. The chain has TRBV5-1 and TRBJ2-3; TRBD1, as called in the table, went unchecked against the DNA. The CDR3 spans 11 amino acids, including both terminal residues. Germline CDR1 reads SGHRS; CDR2 reads YFSETQ. The CDR3 sequence is CASTPSPRTGG.

The table lists this clone with a few counts. This rearrangement joins TRBV2 to TRBJ2-5, with 11 bases that match TRBD1. Germline loops: CDR1 SNHLY, CDR2 FYNNEI. Trimming took 8 bases from V and 5 from J; bases not matched to a gene: 4. The CDR3 spans 13 residues. The CDR3 protein is CASGDRGAETQYF. In nucleotides, the CDR3 is TGTGCCAGCGGGGACAGGGGGGCGGAGACCCAGTACTTC. Full variable domain (remainder filled in from reference TRBV2 and TRBJ2-5): EPEVTQTPSHQVTQMGQEVILRCVPISNHLYFYWYRQILGQKVEFLVSFYNNEISEKSEIFDDQFSVERPDGSNFTLKIRSTKLEDSAMYFCASGDRGAETQYFGPGTRLLVL.

J is TRBJ2-1 and V is TRBV5-4; D gene unclear. The CDR3 runs 16 residues. The V end lost 0 bases, the J end lost 3 bases, and 13 bases lay between the germline ends. CDR1 is SGHNT, CDR2 YYREEE, per germline (reference sequence). DNA of the CDR3: TGTGCCAGCAGCTTGGAGGCCAGCCGCAACTACAATGAGCAGTTCTTC. It is translated as CASSLEASRNYNEQFF.

The chain joins TRBV6-6 to TRBJ2-3; D may be TRBD2 (6 bases). CDR1 is MNHNY, CDR2 SVGAGI, per germline (reference sequence). Between the trimmed V and J ends, which lost 6 bases and 2 bases, there was a span of 9 bases. This CDR3 has 13 residues. This chain's CDR3 is CASRRDLTDTQYF. The CDR3 DNA is TGTGCCAGCAGGCGGGACCTCACAGATACGCAGTATTTT.

The J gene is TRBJ2-1, the V gene TRBV6-6, with D hard to call. CDR1 and CDR2 (germline): MNHNY, SVGAGI (reference sequence). V lost 3 bases and J 6 bases, leaving 9 bases between the germline ends. This CDR3 has 13 residues. The CDR3 DNA reads as TGTGCCAGCAGTTATGGACCCTCCAATGAGCAGTTCTTC. It encodes CASSYGPSNEQFF.

CDR3 DNA sequence: TGTGCCAGCAGATATACAGGCTACACCTTC. Translation gives CASRYTGYTF. V and J are TRBV6-1 and TRBJ1-2, with unresolved D. The V and J ends lost 6 bases and 8 bases respectively, with 7 bases between them. The CDR3 has 10 amino acids. The germline gives CDR1 MNHNS, CDR2 SASEGT.

The rearrangement uses TRBV9 and TRBJ1-1; D possibly corresponds to TRBD1 (5 bases). CDR1 and CDR2 (germline): SGDLS, YYNGEE. This CDR3 contains 16 residues. The V end was cut by 0 bases, the J end by 2 bases, with 14 bases between. This CDR3 reads CASSVDGQGPNTEAFF. The CDR3 DNA sequence: TGTGCCAGCAGCGTAGACGGGCAGGGTCCTAACACTGAAGCTTTCTTT.

The chain is built from TRBV2 and TRBJ2-5; D is undetermined. V was trimmed by 7 bases and J by 7 bases, leaving 13 bases between them. Germline lookup yields CDR1 SNHLY and CDR2 FYNNEI. The CDR3 extends over 12 amino acids. The CDR3 DNA reads TGTGCCAGCACAAGACCTCGTGGGACCCAGTACTTC. Translated: CASTRPRGTQYF.

The rearrangement joins TRBV4-2 to TRBJ2-1; 10 bases align to TRBD2. The germline gives CDR1 LGHNA, CDR2 YNFKEQ. This CDR3 contains 17 residues. The V and J ends lost 2 bases and 0 bases, in that order; junction bases with no gene match: 4. The CDR3 bases are TGTGCCAGCAGCCAAACTCTAGCGGGAGCCTCCTACAATGAGCAGTTCTTC. It is translated as CASSQTLAGASYNEQFF.

This chain joins TRBV19 and TRBJ1-5; D not certain. Trimming stripped 5 bases from V and 0 bases from J, with 11 bases between. Germline V gene data show CDR1 as LNHDA and CDR2 as SQIVND (reference sequence). The CDR3 consists of 15 residues. This CDR3 reads CASSSVVISNQPQHF. In DNA, the CDR3 is TGTGCCAGTAGTTCCGTGGTAATTAGCAATCAGCCCCAGCATTTT.

CDR3 loop: CASSFGEQAGGADTQYF. In DNA, the CDR3 is TGTGCCAGCAGCTTCGGGGAGCAGGCGGGAGGGGCTGATACGCAGTATTTT. The chain employs TRBV11-2 and TRBJ2-3; 9 bases agree with TRBD2. Germline-derived CDR1 and CDR2 are SGHAT and FQNNGV. The junction had 13 bases not matched to a gene; V was cut back by 3 bases and J by 6 bases. This CDR3 contains 17 residues.